These 22 T cell receptor beta chains were sequenced from one sample in a study of T cells of healthy individuals (dated by TCRdb to the late 2010s). Libraries were made using 5' RACE. Sequencing took place on an Illumina MiSeq. TCRdb reworked the public reads: Q25 trimming with fastp, MiXCR clone assembly, productive beta chains retained. Rows are unified per CDR3 protein, each entry keeping the most common DNA and genes. This sample is represented by approximately 58,000 distinct CDR3 sequences; over 12% of them were singletons. Approximately 16% of the sample is held by the ten biggest clonotypes. The receptor set was obtained from a human donor in good health.

The table lists this clonotype with many counts. This chain joins TRBV7-9 and TRBJ1-2, with TRBD1 identical over 7 bases. Trimming removed 2 bases from V and 7 bases from J; junction bases left unmatched: 7. Germline V gene lookup returns CDR1 SEHNR and CDR2 FQNEAQ (reference sequence). The CDR3 totals 14 residues. CDR3 in amino acids: CASSLSTGRSGYTF. The CDR3 DNA reads TGTGCCAGCAGCTTATCGACAGGGAGAAGTGGCTACACCTTC.

This clonotype was seen a few times. The rearrangement links TRBV6-2 or TRBV6-3 to TRBJ1-5; D remains unclear. CDR1 and CDR2 (germline): MNHEY, SVGEGT. The CDR3 covers 15 residues. Trimming left V 9 bases short and J 9 bases short, with 24 bases between. CDR3 in DNA: TGTGCCAGAAAAACCGGGCCAAGGGAGAGGCGGCCCCAGCATTTT. Residues: CARKTGPRERRPQHF.

By share, this clonotype counts as medium-sized (0.01 to 0.1%). This chain connects TRBV6-5 to TRBJ2-1, with 10 bases aligning to TRBD2. The length of the CDR3 is 16 residues. Germline V gene sequence: CDR1 MNHEY, CDR2 SVGAGI. V shed 0 bases, J shed 7 bases, and the junction held 6 bases outside the gene matches. CDR3: CASSYSAGGQKNEQFF. The CDR3 DNA is TGTGCCAGCAGTTACTCAGCGGGAGGGCAGAAGAATGAGCAGTTCTTC.

This clonotype was seen at least ten times. This CDR3 is CAISDSSSYEQYF. The CDR3 nucleotides read TGTGCCATCAGTGACAGCTCCTCCTACGAGCAGTACTTC. This chain uses TRBV10-3 with TRBJ2-7, with D uncertain. With 3 bases removed from V and 0 bases from J, the gap between germline ends came to 6 bases. The CDR3 has 13 amino acids. Germline V gene lookup returns CDR1 ENHRY and CDR2 SYGVKD.

This clonotype was counted ten times or more. The chain has TRBV2 and TRBJ1-3; TRBD1 is a possible D gene (5 bases). The V and J ends lost 10 bases and 2 bases respectively, with 24 bases between them. The CDR3 is 17 amino acids. Germline loops: CDR1 SNHLY, CDR2 FYNNEI. The CDR3 spells CATPQADTYTTGNTIYF. CDR3 bases: TGTGCCACTCCGCAAGCGGACACATATACTACTGGAAACACCATATATTTT.

Written as DNA, the CDR3 is TGTGCCAGCAGCTTAGGGGACGGCAATCAGCCCCAGCATTTT. Translating it yields CASSLGDGNQPQHF. The chain combines TRBV13 with TRBJ1-5; D is uncertain. The CDR3 spans 14 residues. V lost 0 bases and J lost 2, with 5 bases in between. Germline V gene sequence: CDR1 PRHDT, CDR2 FYEKMQ (reference sequence).

This clonotype was detected ten times or more. The chain couples TRBV4-3 to TRBJ1-1; no clear D gene. V dropped 0 bases and J dropped 0 bases, with 5 bases sitting between them. The CDR3 is 14 amino acids. CDR1 is LGHNA, CDR2 YSLEER, per germline. The DNA for the CDR3 is TGCGCCAGCAGCCAAGATGTAATGAACACTGAAGCTTTCTTT. Its protein is CASSQDVMNTEAFF.

This clonotype was seen more than once but under ten times. The chain carries TRBV9 and TRBJ1-3, with TRBD1 matching over 8 bases. The V segment lost 7 bases and the J segment 3 bases; nucleotides outside the gene matches: 9. Germline values: CDR1 SGDLS, CDR2 YYNGEE. The CDR3 length is 15 residues. The DNA of the CDR3 is TGTGCCAGCGGAACCTCAGGGGGCAGTGGAAACACCATATATTTT. Protein: CASGTSGGSGNTIYF.

A few counts support this clonotype. The J gene is TRBJ2-7, the V gene TRBV7-2, with D maybe TRBD2 (6 bases). The CDR3 spans 15 residues. Trimming removed 1 base from V and 0 bases from J, with 10 bases in between. Germline V gene lookup returns CDR1 SGHTA and CDR2 FQGNSA. The DNA of the CDR3 is TGTGCCAGCAGCTTAGTGGACTACTCCTCCTACGAGCAGTACTTC. Translating gives CASSLVDYSSYEQYF. The entire variable domain, with the rest obtained from reference TRBV7-2 and TRBJ2-7, is as follows: GAGVSQSPSNKVTEKGKDVELRCDPISGHTALYWYRQSLGQGLEFLIYFQGNSAPDKSGLPSDRFSAERTGGSVSTLTIQRTQQEDSAVYLCASSLVDYSSYEQYFGPGTRLTVT.

The table lists this clonotype with many counts. The J gene is TRBJ1-5, the V gene TRBV30; TRBD1 agrees at 8 bases. Germline-derived CDR1 and CDR2 are GTSNPN and SVGIG (reference sequence). The CDR3 is 15 amino acids. V was pared by 2 bases and J by 2 bases, with 5 bases of the junction left unmatched. The CDR3 DNA is TGTGCCTGGAGTCAGGACAGGGTTGGCAATCAGCCCCAGCATTTT. As protein: CAWSQDRVGNQPQHF.

The chain uses TRBV7-3 and TRBJ2-3; the D is unclear. Germline-derived CDR1 and CDR2 are SGHTA and FQGTGA. The CDR3 runs to 13 residues. Trimming removed 6 bases at V and 5 bases at J, with 12 bases between. The CDR3 protein is CASSQNLGDTQYF. In DNA, the CDR3 is TGTGCCAGCAGTCAAAACTTGGGAGATACGCAGTATTTT.

Regarding this clonotype: The CDR3 end shows no conserved phenylalanine or tryptophan, and so a read error is likely. No DNA is shown, since the ends of the CDR3 on it are uncertain; the CDR3 is the one TCRdb lists. The chain joins TRBV7-2 to TRBJ2-3; the table's TRBD1 call for D was not verified on the DNA. The CDR3 is 14 amino acids long, termini counted. Germline loops: CDR1 SGHTA, CDR2 FQGNSA. CDR3 in amino acids: CASSLAGGAETQEG.

V and J are TRBV20-1 and TRBJ2-1; D not certain. Germline V lookup: CDR1 DFQATT, CDR2 SNEGSKA (reference sequence). V was clipped by 1 base and J by 5 bases, with 6 bases between them. The CDR3 runs 12 residues. CDR3 sequence reads: CSARVLDNEQFF. In DNA form, the CDR3 reads TGCAGTGCTAGAGTCCTCGACAATGAGCAGTTCTTC.

The rearrangement joins TRBV7-2 to TRBJ1-5; TRBD1 agrees at 8 bases. V shed 1 base and J 4 bases; nucleotides not matched to a gene: 15. The CDR3 runs to 19 residues. Germline assignment: CDR1 SGHTA and CDR2 FQGNSA. CDR3 sequence (DNA): TGTGCCAGCAGCTTAGTAAACGCGGCGGCAGGGGGCCGGAATCAGCCCCAGCATTTT. Amino acids: CASSLVNAAAGGRNQPQHF.

This clonotype was seen a handful of times. The chain combines TRBV28 with TRBJ2-7; D is ambiguous. CDR1 and CDR2 (germline): MDHEN, SYDVKM. Trimming cost V 6 bases and J 0 bases, with 15 bases left between them. This CDR3 has 15 amino acids. The CDR3 spells CASSPPGRSSYEQYF. CDR3 nucleotides: TGTGCCAGCAGCCCGCCCGGCAGGAGCTCCTACGAGCAGTACTTC.

J is TRBJ2-2 and V is TRBV27; TRBD1 might be the D (5 bases). Trimming left V 6 bases short and J 1 base short, with 9 bases between. The CDR3 totals 14 residues. The germline gives CDR1 MNHEY, CDR2 SMNVEV (reference sequence). The CDR3 sequence is CASRIQVNTGELFF. As DNA, the CDR3 is TGTGCCAGCAGGATACAGGTGAACACCGGGGAGCTGTTTTTT.

The chain recombines TRBV20-1 with TRBJ1-2; no reliable D call. Trimming left V 3 bases short and J 2 bases short, with 7 bases between. The CDR3 totals 12 residues. Germline V CDR1 and CDR2: DFQATT, SNEGSKA (reference sequence). CDR3 nucleotides: TGCAGTGCTAGTAGCCAGAACTATGGCTACACCTTC. Protein: CSASSQNYGYTF.

The genes are TRBV15 and TRBJ2-2, with D possibly TRBD2 on 6 matching bases. The CDR3 spans 16 residues. The V gene lost 0 bases and the J gene lost 4 bases, with 12 bases spanning the gap. The germline gives CDR1 LNHNV, CDR2 YYDKDF (reference sequence). Here the CDR3 DNA reads TGTGCCACCAGCAGAGAGAGGGACTGGGGCACCGGGGAGCTGTTTTTT. Encoded protein: CATSRERDWGTGELFF.

The chain uses TRBV5-1 and TRBJ2-5; no definite D call. CDR3 size: 14 residues. Looked up from germline, CDR1 is SGHRS and CDR2 is YFSETQ. V shed 0 bases and J shed 4 bases, with 10 bases lying between them. The CDR3 coding sequence is TGCGCCAGCAGCTTGGTTCCCCCGGGAGAGACCCAGTACTTC. Protein: CASSLVPPGETQYF. Looking up the rest from reference TRBV5-1 and TRBJ2-5 gives the full variable domain: KAGVTQTPRYLIKTRGQQVTLSCSPISGHRSVSWYQQTPGQGLQFLFEYFSETQRNKGNFPGRFSGRQFSNSRSEMNVSTLELGDSALYLCASSLVPPGETQYFGPGTRLLVL.

This clonotype was counted a few times. DNA for the CDR3: TGCAGCGTTGACGGAACAGGGATCTATGGCTACACCTTC. Translating it yields CSVDGTGIYGYTF. The V and J genes are TRBV29-1 and TRBJ1-2; D might be TRBD1 (6 bases). V was trimmed by 3 bases and J by 4 bases, leaving 12 bases between them. The CDR3 length is 13 residues. Germline loops: CDR1 SQVTM, CDR2 ANQGSEA.

This clonotype was recorded many times. The chain employs TRBV4-1 and TRBJ1-2, with D unresolved. Germline assignment: CDR1 MGHRA and CDR2 YSYEKL. The CDR3 length is 13 residues. Trimming took off 1 base at V and 5 bases at J, with 8 bases between the two ends. The CDR3 here is CASSQVAAYGYTF. The CDR3 bases are TGCGCCAGCAGCCAAGTCGCAGCTTATGGCTACACCTTC.

In this sample, this clonotype turned up many times. The V gene is TRBV29-1, the J gene TRBJ2-1; 12 nucleotides match TRBD2. The germline V gene has CDR1 SQVTM and CDR2 ANQGSEA. The CDR3 contains 16 residues. The ends lost 2 bases at V and 10 bases at J; junction bases unmatched: 12. This chain's CDR3 is CSVEFRWSSGGGEQFF. The CDR3 DNA is TGCAGCGTTGAATTTAGGTGGTCTAGCGGGGGGGGGGAGCAGTTCTTC.